This T cell receptor (beta chain) was identified during a study of T cell responses to AZD1222 COVID-19 vaccine. Researchers grouped second doses given at about 4 or about 12 weeks into one pool. Study-wide points: Nearly half of spike-specific TCRs reportedly target variant regions that are unmutated in the B.1.351 and B.1.1.7 variants. At baseline, seropositivity was found in only a handful of AZD1222 recipients.

On this clone itself: Its antigen is not identified. The junction and the germline gene differ at one end; a read error may be behind it.

This CDR3 contains 11 residues. Per germline, CDR1 GTSNPN and CDR2 SVGIG (reference sequence). This table comes from immunoSEQ multiplex PCR, and its TCRdb copy is limited to in-frame clones, with some not included. This table holds 95,000 or so clones, 80% to 95% found once. The rearrangement links TRBV30 to TRBJ2-7; the D gene is possibly TRBD2 (6 bases). The sequence derives from an adult who received the AZD1222 COVID-19 vaccine. Sequences were derived from peripheral blood, sampled 28 days after the second AZD1222 dose. Written as DNA, the CDR3 is TGTGCCTGGAGTATCGGGGGACGGGATACCTTC. It specifies CAWSIGGRDTF.